These 10 T cell receptor beta chains came from one sample sequenced in a study of identical twins. TCRdb re-derived calls from the 5' RACE reads in MiXCR, one entry per CDR3 protein. Of hundreds of thousands of distinct CDR3 sequences listed, about 7% are singletons. The same sample was also studied in work on yellow fever vaccine responses in identical twins.

Sample: PBMCs. Receptor source: a woman younger than 35 in good health.

V gene TRBV6-1 combines with J gene TRBJ1-5; 10 positions match TRBD1. The CDR3 is made up of 16 amino acids. The germline gives CDR1 MNHNS, CDR2 SASEGT. J gave up 3 bases and V 5 bases, and 7 bases lay outside the gene matches. CDR3 amino acids: CASSKSDRGNNQPQHF. DNA of the CDR3: TGTGCCAGCAGTAAGTCGGACAGGGGGAACAATCAGCCCCAGCATTTT.

This clonotype came up many times. The junction does not match germline at one end; this may be a read error. The genes are TRBV12-3 or TRBV12-4 and TRBJ1-1; D ambiguous. The CDR3 has 14 residues. CDR3 DNA: TGTGCCAGCAGCTTAGGACGGTTGAACACTGAAGCTTTCTTT. Amino acid sequence: CASSLGRLNTEAFF.

The chain uses TRBV11-2 and TRBJ2-1; TRBD2 aligns across 15 bases. Trimming cost V 5 bases and J 4 bases; bases outside gene matches: 9. The CDR3 runs to 18 residues. Looked up from germline, CDR1 is SGHAT and CDR2 is FQNNGV. The CDR3 DNA follows: TGTGCCAGCAGCCTTCGGACTAGCGGGGGGGTCATGTACAATGAGCAGTTCTTC. Translated, it gives CASSLRTSGGVMYNEQFF.

CDR3 amino acids: CASSDHGQPQHF. The CDR3 nucleotides are TGTGCCAGCAGTGATCACGGTCAGCCCCAGCATTTT. The chain is built from TRBV6-1 and TRBJ1-5; no firm D call. V was cut by 3 bases and J by 6 bases, with 6 bases left in between. Germline V gene lookup returns CDR1 MNHNS and CDR2 SASEGT. The CDR3 length is 12 residues.

This clonotype was recorded a few times. The CDR3 region has the DNA TGTGCCAGCAGTTTCCTAGCGGGAGGGTTGACAGATACGCAGTATTTT. Its translation is CASSFLAGGLTDTQYF. The V call is TRBV11-3, the J call TRBJ2-3; TRBD2 aligns across 12 bases. Losses at the gene ends were 6 bases for V and 3 bases for J; bases not matched to a gene: 7. There are 16 residues in the CDR3. In germline, CDR1 is SGHNT, CDR2 YENEEA. The full variable domain, with the rest looked up from reference TRBV11-3 and TRBJ2-3, is EAGVVQSPRYKIIEKKQPVAFWCNPISGHNTLYWYLQNLGQGPELLIRYENEEAVDDSQLPKDRFSAERLKGVDSTLKIQPAELGDSAVYLCASSFLAGGLTDTQYFGPGTRLTVL.

This clonotype was observed a handful of times. V and J are TRBV9 and TRBJ2-7; D is uncertain. The ends were cut back, 0 bases at V and 6 bases at J, with 10 bases in the middle. The CDR3 contains 13 residues. Germline-derived CDR1 and CDR2 are SGDLS and YYNGEE. The DNA of the CDR3 is TGTGCCAGCAGCGTAGCTGGCCAGCGCGAGCAGTACTTC. It encodes CASSVAGQREQYF.

This clonotype has at least ten counts. V and J are TRBV3-1 and TRBJ2-7, with D perhaps TRBD1 (6 bases). The CDR3 runs 18 residues. V was pared by 1 base and J by 2 bases, with 21 bases between. In germline, CDR1 is LGHDT, CDR2 YNNKEL (reference sequence). The CDR3, as DNA: TGTGCCAGCAGCCAAGGGAGCAGGGGTCAAATACCAACCTACGAGCAGTACGTC. It translates to CASSQGSRGQIPTYEQYV.

In this sample, this clonotype turned up a few times. The genes are TRBV7-8 and TRBJ2-2, with no clear D. Germline V gene sequence: CDR1 SGHVS, CDR2 FQNEAQ. The CDR3 totals 15 residues. V lost 0 bases to trimming and J lost 6 bases, with 11 bases between them. DNA of the CDR3: TGTGCCAGCAGCTTAGCGGTCTGGGCACCCGGGGAGCTGTTTTTT. Translated: CASSLAVWAPGELFF.

This clonotype has only a few counts. This rearrangement joins TRBV11-2 to TRBJ2-7, with 7 bases that match TRBD1. V gave up 6 bases and J gave up 0 bases; unmatched junction bases: 11. This CDR3 region has 16 residues. CDR1 is SGHAT and CDR2 is FQNNGV in the germline V gene. CDR3 sequence (DNA): TGTGCCAGCAGACTTCTGGGGACAGTCGGCTCCTACGAGCAGTACTTC. As protein: CASRLLGTVGSYEQYF. The whole variable domain, filled in from reference TRBV11-2 and TRBJ2-7, reads EAGVAQSPRYKIIEKRQSVAFWCNPISGHATLYWYQQILGQGPKLLIQFQNNGVVDDSQLPKDRFSAERLKGVDSTLKIQPAKLEDSAVYLCASRLLGTVGSYEQYFGPGTRLTVT.

There are a few counts of this clonotype. The chain recombines TRBV7-9 with TRBJ1-1; D is unclear. Trimming pared 2 bases from V and 1 base from J, leaving 17 bases between. The CDR3 totals 17 residues. Germline lookup yields CDR1 SEHNR and CDR2 FQNEAQ (reference sequence). This CDR3 reads CASSLSGSEHTNTEAFF. The DNA of the CDR3 is TGTGCCAGCAGCTTATCGGGGTCGGAACACACGAACACTGAAGCTTTCTTT.